Each of the 7 T cell receptor beta chains below was sequenced from the same sample in a study of cytomegalovirus exposure and HLA in healthy donors. PCR employed 60 Vbeta and 13 Jbeta primers. This table comes from immunoSEQ multiplex PCR, and its TCRdb copy is limited to in-frame clones, with some not included. Of more than 150,000 clones listed, over 75% are singletons. The specimen was PBMCs. Every receptor here comes from a man in his forties or fifties in good health and CMV-seropositive.

The chain is built from TRBV7-3 and TRBJ2-3; D is perhaps TRBD2 (7 bases). CDR3 length: 15 residues. V gave up 2 bases and J gave up 3 bases, with 12 bases separating them. The V gene's germline CDR1 is SGHTA and CDR2 FQGTGA. CDR3 coding DNA: TGTGCCAGCAGCTTAGGGGGGGGGCCAACAGATACGCAGTATTTT. Translating it yields CASSLGGGPTDTQYF.

The chain couples TRBV6-1 to TRBJ2-7, with 11 bases that match TRBD1. CDR1 MNHNS and CDR2 SASEGT come from the germline V gene. Losses at the gene ends were 7 bases for V and 5 bases for J; bases not matched to a gene: 7. CDR3 length: 14 residues. Written as DNA, the CDR3 is TGTGCCAGCACTCTCAGGGACAGGGGGAACGAGCAGTACTTC. This gives the protein CASTLRDRGNEQYF.

The chain couples TRBV13 to TRBJ2-3; 7 nucleotides align to TRBD1. Losses at the gene ends were 5 bases for V and 5 bases for J; bases not matched to a gene: 13. The germline gives CDR1 PRHDT, CDR2 FYEKMQ (reference sequence). The CDR3 runs 16 residues. CDR3 loop: CASSPPAGTVEDTQYF. The CDR3 DNA reads as TGTGCCAGCAGCCCCCCCGCCGGGACAGTCGAAGATACGCAGTATTTT.

The chain employs TRBV6-5 and TRBJ2-5; TRBD1 agrees at 8 bases. The CDR3 is 13 amino acids. Germline V gene data show CDR1 as MNHEY and CDR2 as SVGAGI. V lost 7 bases and J lost 5; bases outside the gene matches: 6. CDR3 nucleotides: TGTGCCAGCAAGGACAGGGTTTTGGAGACCCAGTACTTC. This sequence encodes CASKDRVLETQYF.

This clone was observed a few times. The chain joins TRBV7-9 to TRBJ2-7; 7 bases agree with TRBD2. The V gene end was trimmed by 5 bases and the J gene end by 5 bases; junction bases not matched to a gene: 9. Germline V gene lookup returns CDR1 SEHNR and CDR2 FQNEAQ (reference sequence). CDR3 length: 14 amino acids. The CDR3 DNA reads as TGTGCCAGCAGCACAAGGACGGGGGGTCACGAGCAGTACTTC. Its translation is CASSTRTGGHEQYF.

CDR3 nucleotide sequence: TGTGCCAGCAGCCAAGCCCGGAACTATGGCTACACCTTC. This encodes CASSQARNYGYTF. The chain uses TRBV14 and TRBJ1-2, with unresolved D. Germline CDR1 is SGHDN and CDR2 is FVKESK. V gave up 1 base and J gave up 2 bases, with 5 bases separating them. The CDR3 covers 13 residues.

The table lists this clone with a count of one. V usage is TRBV6-4 and J usage is TRBJ1-1; D gene unclear. With 4 bases removed from V and 5 bases from J, the gap between germline ends came to 11 bases. CDR1 is MRHNA and CDR2 is SNTAGT in the germline V gene. The CDR3 totals 13 residues. For the CDR3, the DNA is TGTGCCAGCAGTGCGGAGGCGCGGACTGAAGCTTTCTTT. This gives the protein CASSAEARTEAFF.